The 27 T cell receptor beta chains below were found in one sample sequenced in a study of blood T cell repertoires in COVID-19. Libraries were prepared by immunoSEQ multiplex PCR; TCRdb keeps only in-frame clonotypes and omits some of them. The table lists some 380,000 clones, around 87% of them singletons. Sequencing was done on a sample of PBMCs or T cells enriched from blood (not recorded which). These receptors were taken from a man aged 25 to 40 who had recovered from COVID-19.

The chain joins TRBV7-9 to TRBJ1-1; 8 positions agree with TRBD1. The CDR3 loop spans 14 amino acids. Germline lookup yields CDR1 SEHNR and CDR2 FQNEAQ (reference sequence). V lost 5 bases to trimming and J lost 6 bases; unmatched junction nucleotides: 8. The CDR3 bases are TGTGCCAGCAGCGAACGGACAGGGTCCGCTGAAGCTTTCTTT. Its protein product is CASSERTGSAEAFF.

The rearrangement joins TRBV6-5 to TRBJ2-5; tentative D call: TRBD1 (6 bases). V was pared by 4 bases and J by 3 bases, with 18 bases between. Germline CDR1 is MNHEY and CDR2 is SVGAGI. The CDR3 runs to 16 residues. Here the CDR3 reads CASSSPRVKGEETQYF. CDR3 nucleotide sequence: TGTGCCAGCAGTTCCCCCAGGGTAAAGGGGGAAGAGACCCAGTACTTC.

This rearrangement joins TRBV15 to TRBJ1-5; D is unresolved. Trimming took off 5 bases at V and 5 bases at J, with 10 bases between the two ends. CDR3 length: 13 residues. Germline CDR1 LNHNV, CDR2 YYDKDF (reference sequence). The CDR3 region is CATSRGNYQPQHF. For the CDR3, the DNA is TGTGCCACCAGCCGGGGAAACTATCAGCCCCAGCATTTT.

This chain joins TRBV9 and TRBJ1-1; 9 bases map to TRBD1. V gave up 0 bases and J gave up 4 bases; unmatched junction bases: 4. The CDR3 has 15 residues. Germline CDR1 and CDR2: SGDLS and YYNGEE. In nucleotides, the CDR3 is TGTGCCAGCAGCGTAGGACAGGGGGTGGGCACTGAAGCTTTCTTT. Translation gives CASSVGQGVGTEAFF. Complete variable domain (other parts from reference TRBV9 and TRBJ1-1): DSGVTQTPKHLITATGQRVTLRCSPRSGDLSVYWYQQSLDQGLQFLIQYYNGEERAKGNILERFSAQQFPDLHSELNLSSLELGDSALYFCASSVGQGVGTEAFFGQGTRLTVV.

This chain connects TRBV5-6 to TRBJ2-1; TRBD2 aligns across 13 bases. Germline CDR1 SGHDT, CDR2 YYEEEE. The CDR3 contains 16 residues. V dropped 3 bases and J dropped 3; count of bases not matched to a gene: 3. The CDR3: CASSSGLAGLYNEQFF. In nucleotides, the CDR3 is TGTGCCAGCAGCTCGGGACTAGCGGGGCTCTACAATGAGCAGTTCTTC.

The rearrangement links TRBV5-1 to TRBJ1-3, with 7 bases matching TRBD1. V lost 8 bases and J lost 3; bases outside the gene matches: 5. Germline loops: CDR1 SGHRS, CDR2 YFSETQ. This CDR3 spans 13 amino acids. The CDR3 region is CARYRGGGNTIYF. The CDR3 DNA follows: TGCGCCAGGTACAGGGGTGGTGGAAACACCATATATTTT.

This clone came up once. J is TRBJ2-7 and V is TRBV19; 8 bases fit TRBD1. This CDR3 contains 13 residues. J gave up 5 bases and V 9 bases, and 9 bases lay outside the gene matches. Germline CDR1 and CDR2: LNHDA and SQIVND (reference sequence). The CDR3 here is CASRDRSSNEQYF. In DNA, the CDR3 is TGTGCCAGCCGGGACAGGTCTTCTAACGAGCAGTACTTC.

This chain links TRBV7-9 with TRBJ2-3, with TRBD1 as a possible D gene (6 bases). Deletions cut 0 bases from V and 0 bases from J, with 7 bases between. CDR1 is SEHNR and CDR2 is FQNEAQ in the germline V gene (reference sequence). This CDR3 contains 15 residues. CDR3 amino acids: CASSLAGHSTDTQYF. CDR3 DNA sequence: TGTGCCAGCAGCTTAGCGGGACATAGCACAGATACGCAGTATTTT.

The rearrangement links TRBV2 to TRBJ1-6; D is unclear. CDR1 and CDR2 (germline): SNHLY, FYNNEI. The CDR3 consists of 12 residues. Trimming cost V 5 bases and J 7 bases, with 6 bases left between them. DNA for the CDR3: TGTGCCAGCAGTAGAGGGAATTCACCCCTCCACTTT. It encodes CASSRGNSPLHF.

The genes are TRBV27 and TRBJ2-7; 7 nucleotides agree with TRBD1. The CDR3 extends over 16 amino acids. Germline trimming cut 0 bases from V and 4 bases from J; bases unmatched to any gene: 9. The germline CDR1 and CDR2 sequences are MNHEY and SMNVEV (reference sequence). This chain's CDR3 is CASSLSRQGARYEQYF. In DNA, the CDR3 is TGTGCCAGCAGTTTATCGCGACAGGGAGCTAGGTACGAGCAGTACTTC.

This sequence joins TRBV19 and TRBJ2-5, with TRBD2 identical over 8 bases. Germline trimming cut 5 bases from V and 5 bases from J; bases unmatched to any gene: 10. Germline CDR1 and CDR2: LNHDA and SQIVND (reference sequence). This CDR3 has 15 residues. The CDR3 region is CASSWTGGNGETQYF. The CDR3 DNA follows: TGTGCCAGTAGTTGGACGGGGGGGAATGGGGAGACCCAGTACTTC. Full variable domain (missing parts from reference TRBV19 and TRBJ2-5): DGGITQSPKYLFRKEGQNVTLSCEQNLNHDAMYWYRQDPGQGLRLIYYSQIVNDFQKGDIAEGYSVSREKKESFPLTVTSAQKNPTAFYLCASSWTGGNGETQYFGPGTRLLVL.

Only a few counts were recorded for this clone. The rearrangement uses TRBV7-9 and TRBJ2-7, with TRBD1 matching over 7 bases. After removal of 1 base from V and 0 bases from J, the junction contained 6 bases not matched to a gene. This CDR3 region has 16 residues. From germline, CDR1 is SEHNR and CDR2 FQNEAQ (reference sequence). CDR3: CASSLDPRGSSYEQYF. In nucleotides, the CDR3 is TGTGCCAGCAGCTTAGATCCCAGGGGGAGCTCCTACGAGCAGTACTTC.

J is TRBJ1-1 and V is TRBV19, with D possibly matching TRBD1 (5 bases). The V and J ends lost 7 bases and 0 bases respectively, with 27 bases between them. Germline V CDR1 and CDR2: LNHDA, SQIVND (reference sequence). The CDR3 totals 19 residues. CDR3 bases: TGTGCCAGTAAGACAATCAGCCGGGACCCCCGGGAGATGAACACTGAAGCTTTCTTT. This codes for CASKTISRDPREMNTEAFF.

This clone was detected only once. The rearrangement links TRBV30 to TRBJ2-5; no clear D gene. CDR3 length equals 13 residues. V lost 8 bases, J lost 1 base, and 14 bases lay in between. Per the germline V gene, CDR1 is GTSNPN and CDR2 is SVGIG (reference sequence). CDR3 nucleotide sequence: TGTGCCCGGGCTGGGCCGATCCAAGAGACCCAGTACTTC. This sequence encodes CARAGPIQETQYF.

This chain links TRBV6-1 with TRBJ1-4, with no clear D. Looked up from germline, CDR1 is MNHNS and CDR2 is SASEGT. This CDR3 is 15 amino acids long. Trimming removed 2 bases at V and 5 bases at J, with 12 bases between. The CDR3 loop reads CASSESVVPNEKLFF. The CDR3 region has the DNA TGTGCCAGCAGTGAATCTGTCGTCCCGAATGAAAAACTGTTTTTT.

The V and J genes are TRBV6-2 or TRBV6-3 and TRBJ2-7; 13 bases fit TRBD2. The V gene's germline CDR1 is MNHEY and CDR2 SVGEGT. The CDR3 is 18 residues long. V trimming: 3 bases; J trimming: 1 base; junction bases outside the gene matches: 9. CDR3 sequence: CASSYRPGTSGISYEQYF. In DNA form, the CDR3 reads TGTGCCAGCAGTTATCGTCCGGGGACTAGCGGGATTTCCTACGAGCAGTACTTC.

This clone turned up a few times. The gene calls are TRBV6-5 and TRBJ1-5; tentative D call: TRBD1 (5 bases). This CDR3 region has 15 residues. Trimming stripped 5 bases from V and 4 bases from J, with 15 bases between. Germline-derived CDR1 and CDR2 are MNHEY and SVGAGI. The CDR3 here is CASSRTFRVNQPQHF. The CDR3 DNA sequence: TGTGCCAGCAGTCGGACCTTCAGGGTAAATCAGCCCCAGCATTTT.

The chain recombines TRBV27 with TRBJ1-6; weak D call: TRBD1 (6 bases). The V gene's germline CDR1 is MNHEY and CDR2 SMNVEV (reference sequence). The CDR3 is 14 residues long. V lost 8 bases to trimming and J lost 7 bases, with 15 bases between them. CDR3 DNA: TGTGCCAGCTCTTTCAGCCAGGGGAATTCACCCCTCCACTTT. Amino acids: CASSFSQGNSPLHF.

This chain uses TRBV7-9 with TRBJ1-1; a possible D gene is TRBD1 (5 bases). CDR3 length: 15 residues. Trimming removed 1 base at V and 1 base at J, with 10 bases between. Germline values: CDR1 SEHNR, CDR2 FQNEAQ (reference sequence). CDR3 protein: CASSLGTGWNTEAFF. In DNA, the CDR3 is TGTGCCAGCAGCTTAGGAACAGGATGGAACACTGAAGCTTTCTTT.

The chain combines TRBV19 with TRBJ1-1; a possible D gene is TRBD1 (5 bases). Trimming left V 3 bases short and J 1 base short, with 21 bases between. CDR1 and CDR2 from the germline V gene are LNHDA and SQIVND (reference sequence). This CDR3 is 18 amino acids long. CDR3 sequence: CASSIHQGMGGTNTEAFF. The CDR3 coding sequence is TGTGCCAGTAGTATTCACCAGGGAATGGGGGGGACGAACACTGAAGCTTTCTTT.

V and J are TRBV19 and TRBJ1-5; maybe TRBD1 (6 bases). CDR1 LNHDA and CDR2 SQIVND come from the germline V gene (reference sequence). Trimming pared 3 bases from V and 5 bases from J, leaving 14 bases between. The CDR3 is 15 residues long. This CDR3 is CASSISQGRDQPQHF. CDR3 DNA: TGTGCCAGTAGTATCTCACAGGGCCGGGATCAGCCCCAGCATTTT.

The chain couples TRBV7-9 to TRBJ1-6; tentative D call: TRBD1 (5 bases). The germline V gene encodes CDR1 SEHNR and CDR2 FQNEAQ (reference sequence). V lost 5 bases and J 7 bases, leaving 12 bases between the germline ends. This CDR3 contains 14 residues. The CDR3 sequence: CASSPRDLNSPLHF. In DNA, the CDR3 is TGTGCCAGCAGCCCCAGGGACTTGAATTCACCCCTCCACTTT.

V is TRBV9 and J is TRBJ2-1, with 10 bases that match TRBD2. CDR3 length: 16 residues. V gave up 0 bases and J gave up 15 bases; unmatched junction bases: 15. The germline CDR1 and CDR2 sequences are SGDLS and YYNGEE. The CDR3 DNA is TGTGCCAGCAGCGTAGAAGAGAATAGCGGGGGGCCAGATCTGTTCTTC. Translated, it gives CASSVEENSGGPDLFF.

This rearrangement joins TRBV5-5 to TRBJ1-6; D gene uncertain. CDR1 and CDR2 from the germline V gene are SGHKS and YYEKEE (reference sequence). This CDR3 is built from 14 residues. V was pared by 4 bases and J by 9 bases, with 14 bases between. The CDR3 spells CASSLGGLPSPLHF. Written as DNA, the CDR3 is TGTGCCAGCAGCCTAGGAGGACTGCCTTCACCCCTCCACTTT.

The CDR3 sequence: CASSQGMNTEAFF. DNA for the CDR3: TGTGCCAGCAGCCAGGGGATGAACACTGAAGCTTTCTTT. The chain carries TRBV2 and TRBJ1-1, with D perhaps TRBD1 (6 bases). The CDR3 is 13 residues long. Trimming pared 6 bases from V and 0 bases from J, leaving 8 bases between. From germline, CDR1 is SNHLY and CDR2 FYNNEI.

This clone was detected once. V gene TRBV13 combines with J gene TRBJ2-3; D may be TRBD1 (6 bases). V shed 5 bases and J shed 6 bases, with 18 bases lying between them. Germline V lookup: CDR1 PRHDT, CDR2 FYEKMQ (reference sequence). The CDR3 extends over 15 amino acids. The CDR3 spells CASSTGQRPIDTQYF. In nucleotides, the CDR3 is TGTGCCAGCAGCACCGGACAGCGCCCCATCGATACGCAGTATTTT.

V is TRBV7-2 and J is TRBJ2-7; 10 positions match TRBD1. This CDR3 has 15 amino acids. CDR1 and CDR2 from the germline V gene are SGHTA and FQGNSA. The V segment lost 0 bases and the J segment 3 bases; nucleotides outside the gene matches: 2. CDR3 nucleotide sequence: TGTGCCAGCAGCTTAGCGGGACAGGGGATCTACGAGCAGTACTTC. It is translated as CASSLAGQGIYEQYF.